Each of the 28 T cell receptor beta chains below was sequenced from the same sample in a study of T-cell reconstitution after alpha-beta-depleted transplantation in children. Unique molecular identifiers were incorporated when the TCRbeta library was constructed. TCRdb recomputed calls from the PCR reads with MiXCR, one row per CDR3 protein. The sample has around 94,000 distinct CDR3 sequences; under 7% are singletons. Here the sequenced sample was PBMCs, mostly from graft donor cells, taken 60 days after TCRalphabeta/CD19-depleted stem cell transplant. These receptor sequences come from a female patient aged 2 to 10 who had a stem cell transplant for Fanconi anemia, so the T cells may come from the graft donor.

This clonotype was detected a few times. The V call is TRBV7-9, the J call TRBJ2-1; 9 bases agree with TRBD1. J gave up 3 bases and V 5 bases, and 8 bases lay outside the gene matches. The CDR3 has 16 amino acids. Germline V gene lookup returns CDR1 SEHNR and CDR2 FQNEAQ (reference sequence). CDR3 sequence reads: CASSPGTGQFYNEQFF. CDR3 DNA: TGTGCCAGCAGCCCCGGGACAGGGCAGTTCTACAATGAGCAGTTCTTC.

This clonotype was recorded many times. The chain links TRBV25-1 to TRBJ2-3, with 12 positions matching TRBD2. CDR1 and CDR2 from the germline V gene are MGHDK and SYGVNS. J gave up 1 base and V 6 bases, and 5 bases lay outside the gene matches. The CDR3 consists of 16 residues. In DNA form, the CDR3 reads TGTGCCAGCAGCGTACTAGCGGGAGGCGGCACAGATACGCAGTATTTT. Translating gives CASSVLAGGGTDTQYF.

This clonotype was observed many times. The V call is TRBV12-3 or TRBV12-4, the J call TRBJ2-7; D possibly corresponds to TRBD2 (6 bases). The germline V and J ends were trimmed by 6 bases and 7 bases, with 16 bases remaining between them. CDR3 length: 13 amino acids. This CDR3 reads CASRSSGEAEQYF. Written as DNA, the CDR3 is TGTGCCAGCAGGTCCTCGGGGGAGGCTGAGCAGTACTTC.

This clonotype was counted only a few times. The chain joins TRBV4-1 to TRBJ2-1; no firm D call. The CDR3 covers 13 residues. The V end was cut by 4 bases, the J end by 7 bases, with 11 bases between. Per the germline V gene, CDR1 is MGHRA and CDR2 is YSYEKL. Here the CDR3 DNA reads TGCGCCAGCAGCCGAGTACTGGGAAATGAGCAGTTCTTC. Translated, it gives CASSRVLGNEQFF.

This clonotype has at least ten counts. The V call is TRBV29-1, the J call TRBJ2-1; D perhaps matches TRBD2 (6 bases). Germline CDR1 and CDR2: SQVTM and ANQGSEA. The CDR3 length is 13 residues. Trimming took off 3 bases at V and 4 bases at J, with 10 bases between the two ends. The CDR3 region is CSVETGVYNEQFF. The CDR3, as DNA: TGCAGCGTTGAGACGGGGGTATACAATGAGCAGTTCTTC.

The sample holds a few counts of this clonotype. The chain has TRBV7-3 and TRBJ2-3; perhaps D is TRBD1 or TRBD2 (6 bases each). The CDR3 totals 15 residues. Trimming cost V 3 bases and J 3 bases, with 13 bases left between them. Looked up from germline, CDR1 is SGHTA and CDR2 is FQGTGA. CDR3 nucleotides: TGTGCCAGCAGCTTCCGTCGGGGGCCAACAGATACGCAGTATTTT. It yields the protein CASSFRRGPTDTQYF.

This clonotype was observed at least ten times. The rearrangement joins TRBV21-1 to TRBJ2-2; the D call of TRBD1 is as the table states it, not checked on the DNA. TRBV21-1 is classified as a pseudogene. There are 17 residues in the CDR3. CDR3 in DNA: TGTGCCAGCAGCAAATGCCGTACTACAGGGGACACCGGGGAGCTGTTTTTT. Amino acid sequence: CASSKCRTTGDTGELFF.

This clonotype was counted at least ten times. This chain connects TRBV5-1 to TRBJ2-2; TRBD2 matches at 14 bases. The CDR3 sequence is 16 residues long. V lost 6 bases and J lost 4; bases outside the gene matches: 5. Germline CDR1 reads SGHRS; CDR2 reads YFSETQ. CDR3 bases: TGCGCCAGCACAATCGGACTAGCGGGGGGCACCGGGGAGCTGTTTTTT. This translates into CASTIGLAGGTGELFF.

This clonotype was picked up many times. Written as DNA, the CDR3 is TGTGCCAGTCGGCGCTCCCCCGGGACAGGGGGCGCAGATACGCAGTATTTT. Its protein product is CASRRSPGTGGADTQYF. V and J are TRBV19 and TRBJ2-3; 12 nucleotides line up with TRBD1. CDR3 length equals 17 residues. The germline V gene encodes CDR1 LNHDA and CDR2 SQIVND (reference sequence). V shed 8 bases, J shed 4 bases, and the junction held 13 bases outside the gene matches.

This clonotype was counted a few times. The gene calls are TRBV15 and TRBJ2-7, with D hard to call. Germline V CDR1 and CDR2: LNHNV, YYDKDF (reference sequence). The length of the CDR3 is 15 residues. V was shortened by 5 bases and J by 4 bases, with 18 bases between the two germline ends. CDR3 sequence reads: CATSPLGGDPYEQYF. The CDR3 bases are TGTGCCACCAGCCCGCTGGGTGGAGACCCTTACGAGCAGTACTTC.

This clonotype appeared many times. This chain uses TRBV18 with TRBJ2-5; D unresolved. Germline V gene data show CDR1 as KGHSH and CDR2 as LQKENI. V dropped 5 bases and J dropped 2 bases, with 9 bases sitting between them. This CDR3 has 13 residues. The CDR3 coding sequence is TGTGCCAGCTCATCGACCGCACAAGAGACCCAGTACTTC. Amino acids: CASSSTAQETQYF.

This clonotype has ten or more counts. The gene calls are TRBV5-1 and TRBJ2-1, with 11 bases that match TRBD2. Trimming cost V 0 bases and J 7 bases; bases outside gene matches: 6. This CDR3 has 16 residues. Germline assignment: CDR1 SGHRS and CDR2 YFSETQ. CDR3 in amino acids: CASSLGRLAGLNEQFF. CDR3 nucleotide sequence: TGCGCCAGCAGCTTGGGCCGACTAGCGGGGCTTAATGAGCAGTTCTTC. Full variable domain (outside the CDR3, taken from reference TRBV5-1 and TRBJ2-1): KAGVTQTPRYLIKTRGQQVTLSCSPISGHRSVSWYQQTPGQGLQFLFEYFSETQRNKGNFPGRFSGRQFSNSRSEMNVSTLELGDSALYLCASSLGRLAGLNEQFFGPGTRLTVL.

This clonotype has just a few counts. The CDR3 loop reads CASSPFSTSSYNEQFF. The CDR3 DNA is TGTGCCAGCAGCCCATTCAGTACTTCCTCCTACAATGAGCAGTTCTTC. This sequence joins TRBV7-2 and TRBJ2-1; D uncertain. This CDR3 region has 16 residues. The germline CDR1 and CDR2 sequences are SGHTA and FQGNSA. V gave up 5 bases and J gave up 0 bases, with 14 bases separating them.

This clonotype was picked up many times. The chain uses TRBV12-3 or TRBV12-4 and TRBJ2-1; no reliable D call. The CDR3 consists of 14 residues. Trimming removed 2 bases at V and 5 bases at J, with 10 bases between. The CDR3 sequence: CASSLKSVHNEQFF. In nucleotides, the CDR3 is TGTGCCAGCAGTTTAAAGTCGGTTCACAATGAGCAGTTCTTC.

Concerning this clonotype itself: A read error may be the cause here, since a much bigger clone is one base away. The conserved phenylalanine or tryptophan normally closing the CDR3 is absent here, so this likely arose from a read error. This rearrangement joins TRBV11-2 to TRBJ2-3; 10 bases map to TRBD2. This CDR3 has 18 amino acids. J was trimmed by 0 bases and V by 6 bases; bases with no gene match: 12. Germline CDR1 SGHAT, CDR2 FQNNGV. The CDR3 region is CASRYGTSVLDSTDTQYV. CDR3 sequence (DNA): TGTGCCAGCAGGTACGGGACTAGCGTCCTCGATAGCACAGATACGCAGTATGTT.

This chain uses TRBV5-1 with TRBJ1-1; a possible D gene is TRBD1 (6 bases). Deletions cut 2 bases from V and 0 bases from J, with 11 bases between. Germline CDR1 reads SGHRS; CDR2 reads YFSETQ. The CDR3 has 15 residues. CDR3 DNA: TGCGCCAGCAGCTTCACAGGGTTAATGAACACTGAAGCTTTCTTT. Protein product: CASSFTGLMNTEAFF.

This clonotype has more than one count but fewer than ten. This rearrangement joins TRBV7-2 to TRBJ1-6; tentatively, D is TRBD1 (5 bases). Trimming left V 6 bases short and J 3 bases short, with 15 bases between. The CDR3 is made up of 16 amino acids. Germline V CDR1 and CDR2: SGHTA, FQGNSA. In DNA form, the CDR3 reads TGTGCCAGCAGTTTGGGTCCAGGGAGCTATAATTCACCCCTCCACTTT. Residues: CASSLGPGSYNSPLHF.

As concerns this clonotype: A much larger clone lies a single base off, so this may be a read error. The genes are TRBV5-6 and TRBJ2-5; TRBD1 might be the D (6 bases). This CDR3 has 17 residues. Germline V gene sequence: CDR1 SGHDT, CDR2 YYEEEE. The CDR3 DNA reads TGTGCCAGCAGCTTGTTGACCACAGGGTTGTTCCAAGAGACCCTGTACTTC. As protein: CASSLLTTGLFQETLYF.

This clonotype was seen repeatedly, ten times or more. The chain carries TRBV27 and TRBJ2-5; 9 nucleotides line up with TRBD2. There are 16 residues in the CDR3. Germline values: CDR1 MNHEY, CDR2 SMNVEV (reference sequence). Trimming cost V 0 bases and J 4 bases; bases outside gene matches: 6. This chain's CDR3 is CASSLSWRGGRETQYF. In DNA form, the CDR3 reads TGTGCCAGCAGTTTATCTTGGCGGGGGGGCCGAGAGACCCAGTACTTC.

This clonotype came up many times. This chain joins TRBV7-9 and TRBJ2-1, with 7 bases lining up with TRBD2. CDR1 is SEHNR and CDR2 is FQNEAQ in the germline V gene (reference sequence). The CDR3 is 13 amino acids. The trim removed 0 bases at V and 8 bases at J, leaving 1 base unmatched. DNA for the CDR3: TGTGCCAGCAGCTTAGCGGGGGGGTATGAGCAGTTCTTC. Its protein is CASSLAGGYEQFF. The complete variable domain, with remaining parts taken from reference TRBV7-9 and TRBJ2-1, reads DTGVSQNPRHKITKRGQNVTFRCDPISEHNRLYWYRQTLGQGPEFLTYFQNEAQLEKSRLLSDRFSAERPKGSFSTLEIQRTEQGDSAMYLCASSLAGGYEQFFGPGTRLTVL.

There are many counts of this clonotype. The chain employs TRBV12-3 or TRBV12-4 and TRBJ2-1; 13 nucleotides agree with TRBD2. V lost 6 bases and J lost 8; bases outside the gene matches: 7. This CDR3 comprises 15 residues. The CDR3 DNA is TGTGCCAGCAGCTTGGGACTAGCGGGGTTGGATGAGCAGTTCTTC. Amino acids: CASSLGLAGLDEQFF.

Ten or more counts support this clonotype. V usage is TRBV3-1 and J usage is TRBJ1-2, with no clear D. The length of the CDR3 is 15 residues. From germline, CDR1 is LGHDT and CDR2 YNNKEL (reference sequence). V was clipped by 0 bases and J by 4 bases, with 12 bases between them. The CDR3 DNA sequence: TGTGCCAGCAGCCAAGAGACCATACCCCGCTATGGCTACACCTTC. This codes for CASSQETIPRYGYTF.

This clonotype was detected only a few times. The chain is built from TRBV29-1 and TRBJ2-1, with a tentative D call TRBD2 (6 bases). The germline V gene encodes CDR1 SQVTM and CDR2 ANQGSEA. Trimming took 6 bases from V and 3 from J, leaving 18 bases between them. This CDR3 is built from 15 residues. For the CDR3, the DNA is TGCAGCGTGGCTTTGACTAGTAAAATCTACAATGAGCAGTTCTTC. Translating it yields CSVALTSKIYNEQFF.

There are many counts of this clonotype. CDR3 residues: CASSLRTGGYSEQYF. CDR3 bases: TGCGCCAGCAGCTTGAGGACAGGGGGCTACAGCGAGCAGTACTTC. The genes are TRBV5-1 and TRBJ2-7, with 11 positions matching TRBD1. The CDR3 is 15 residues long. V gave up 1 base and J gave up 6 bases; unmatched junction bases: 6. Germline V gene data show CDR1 as SGHRS and CDR2 as YFSETQ.

In this sample, this clonotype turned up many times. V usage is TRBV7-2 and J usage is TRBJ2-5; D is undetermined. The germline V and J ends were trimmed by 0 bases and 1 base, with 6 bases remaining between them. The CDR3 contains 14 residues. Germline CDR1 is SGHTA and CDR2 is FQGNSA. The CDR3 DNA reads TGTGCCAGCAGCTTAGCTCCCCTCCAAGAGACCCAGTACTTC. Encoded protein: CASSLAPLQETQYF.

This clonotype was seen at least ten times. The chain carries TRBV29-1 and TRBJ2-7; TRBD1 agrees at 8 bases. Per the germline V gene, CDR1 is SQVTM and CDR2 is ANQGSEA. The CDR3 contains 13 residues. J gave up 2 bases and V 5 bases, and 5 bases lay outside the gene matches. DNA for the CDR3: TGCAGCGTTCGGGTCAGGGGGCCCTACGAGCAGTACTTC. It codes for CSVRVRGPYEQYF.

The chain carries TRBV20-1 and TRBJ2-1, with D perhaps matching TRBD2 (6 bases). V was pared by 1 base and J by 4 bases, with 11 bases between. Germline V lookup: CDR1 DFQATT, CDR2 SNEGSKA (reference sequence). CDR3 length equals 14 residues. The CDR3 nucleotides read TGCAGTGCTAGAGTACTAGCCCTTTACAATGAGCAGTTCTTC. It translates to CSARVLALYNEQFF.

This clonotype was detected a few times. The rearrangement joins TRBV7-6 to TRBJ2-7; D is undetermined. V was shortened by 0 bases and J by 7 bases, with 10 bases between the two germline ends. Germline V lookup: CDR1 SGHVS, CDR2 FNYEAQ. This CDR3 has 13 amino acids. The CDR3 spells CASSLAPGREQYF. CDR3 sequence (DNA): TGTGCCAGCAGCTTAGCGCCAGGAAGGGAGCAGTACTTC.